The 9 T cell receptor beta chains below come from one sample, sequenced in a study of T cells in women clearing cervical HPV infection. Only in-frame clones appear in the TCRdb table, and some are missing; sequencing was by immunoSEQ multiplex PCR. The sample shows 15,000 to 20,000 clones, and about 6.8% sits with its ten largest clones. The sample comprised blood buffy coat. These receptors all stem from a woman between 18 and 69 years old with a cervical HPV16 infection that either progressed to CIN3+ or cleared (not recorded which).

In the case of this clone: The read ends 3 residues shy of where the CDR3 ends; the end is completed using the germline J gene. The V and J genes are TRBV19 and TRBJ2-1, with TRBD2 identical over 11 bases. The CDR3 length is 17 residues. Trimming at V came to 5 bases and at J to 0 bases, leaving 6 bases not matched to a gene. Germline lookup yields CDR1 LNHDA and CDR2 SQIVND (reference sequence). The sequenced CDR3 bases are TGTGCCAGTAGTTCCTCTAGCGGGGGGCCCTCCTACAATGAG. As protein: CASSSSSGGPSYNE. The entire CDR3 protein is CASSSSSGGPSYNEQFF.

For this clone: Read coverage stops 3 residues before the CDR3 terminus; the germline J gene supplies the remainder. This chain links TRBV6-1 with TRBJ1-2; D remains ambiguous. V lost 3 bases, J lost 0 bases, and 8 bases lay in between. Germline V CDR1 and CDR2: MNHNS, SASEGT. The CDR3 loop spans 14 amino acids. The CDR3 bases that were read are TGTGCCAGCAGTGAGACAAATTCTAACTATGGC. This encodes CASSETNSNYG. Given in full, the CDR3 is CASSETNSNYGYTF.

Concerning this clone itself: The read ends 3 residues shy of where the CDR3 ends; the end is completed using the germline J gene. The V gene is TRBV5-1, the J gene TRBJ2-5; 9 positions match TRBD2. The CDR3 is 16 residues long. Germline trimming cut 2 bases from V and 2 bases from J; bases unmatched to any gene: 7. CDR1 SGHRS and CDR2 YFSETQ come from the germline V gene. Partial CDR3 DNA: TGCGCCAGCAGCTTCTTTAGCGGGGGACTACAAGAGACC. Its translation is CASSFFSGGLQET. In full, the CDR3 reads CASSFFSGGLQETQYF. The full variable domain, in which reference TRBV5-1 and TRBJ2-5 provide the parts outside the CDR3, is KAGVTQTPRYLIKTRGQQVTLSCSPISGHRSVSWYQQTPGQGLQFLFEYFSETQRNKGNFPGRFSGRQFSNSRSEMNVSTLELGDSALYLCASSFFSGGLQETQYFGPGTRLLVL.

Notes on this clone: The read terminates 3 residues ahead of where the CDR3 ends, so the germline J gene completes it. The V gene is TRBV7-7, the J gene TRBJ2-7; D may match TRBD1 or TRBD2 (7 bases each). Trimming removed 3 bases from V and 3 bases from J, with 15 bases in between. Germline lookup yields CDR1 SSHAT and CDR2 FNYEAQ (reference sequence). The CDR3 is made up of 15 amino acids. CDR3 DNA, as far as it was read: TGTGCCAGCAGCTTGGGAGCGGGACAGCTCTACGAG. Amino acid sequence: CASSLGAGQLYE. The full CDR3 sequence reads CASSLGAGQLYEQYF.

As for this clone: From the germline J gene comes the end of the CDR3, since the read stops 3 residues before it. The rearrangement joins TRBV30 to TRBJ1-5; TRBD1 matches at 10 bases. Germline V gene sequence: CDR1 GTSNPN, CDR2 SVGIG (reference sequence). This CDR3 is built from 13 residues. V dropped 3 bases and J dropped 6; count of bases not matched to a gene: 2. The CDR3 DNA, read in part, is TGTGCCTGGAGGGGGACAGGGGTTCAGCCC. Translation gives CAWRGTGVQP. The CDR3 in its entirety is CAWRGTGVQPQHF.

Points on this clone: The read gets to within 3 residues of the CDR3 end, and the germline J gene fills in the rest. The chain couples TRBV2 to TRBJ1-5, with D possibly matching TRBD1 (5 bases). The germline gives CDR1 SNHLY, CDR2 FYNNEI. Deletions cut 7 bases from V and 7 bases from J, with 17 bases between. The CDR3 spans 14 residues. The CDR3 region is CASTPEGAGQPQHF. Partial CDR3 DNA: TGTGCCAGCACCCCCGAAGGGGCTGGACAGCCC.

A note on this clone: From the germline J gene comes the end of the CDR3, since the read stops 3 residues before it. This sequence joins TRBV20-1 and TRBJ1-5, with D possibly being TRBD1 (5 bases). CDR1 DFQATT and CDR2 SNEGSKA come from the germline V gene (reference sequence). The CDR3 loop spans 13 amino acids. The V end was cut by 5 bases, the J end by 4 bases, with 12 bases between. CDR3 protein: CSAGGRANQPQHF. CDR3 bases read: TGCAGTGCTGGGGGGAGGGCTAATCAGCCC.

Of note for this clone: The read stops 3 residues short of the end of the CDR3; the missing end is completed from the germline J gene. This chain links TRBV29-1 with TRBJ1-1; D is perhaps TRBD1 (6 bases). CDR3 size: 12 residues. CDR1 is SQVTM and CDR2 is ANQGSEA in the germline V gene. CDR3 amino acids: CSVARTGQEAFF. The DNA read from the CDR3 is TGCAGCGTCGCCCGCACCGGACAGGAA.

Turning to this clone: The CDR3 is cut off 3 residues early in the read; its end comes from the germline J gene. The gene calls are TRBV6-2 or TRBV6-3 and TRBJ2-7; tentatively, D is TRBD2 (7 bases). Germline values: CDR1 MNHEY, CDR2 SVGEGT. The CDR3 sequence is 14 residues long. With 10 bases removed from V and 5 bases from J, the gap between germline ends came to 21 bases. CDR3 DNA, as far as it was read: TGTGCCACCATAGAGGGGGGGAGAATGGACGAG. This sequence encodes CATIEGGRMDE. The CDR3 in full is CATIEGGRMDEQYF.